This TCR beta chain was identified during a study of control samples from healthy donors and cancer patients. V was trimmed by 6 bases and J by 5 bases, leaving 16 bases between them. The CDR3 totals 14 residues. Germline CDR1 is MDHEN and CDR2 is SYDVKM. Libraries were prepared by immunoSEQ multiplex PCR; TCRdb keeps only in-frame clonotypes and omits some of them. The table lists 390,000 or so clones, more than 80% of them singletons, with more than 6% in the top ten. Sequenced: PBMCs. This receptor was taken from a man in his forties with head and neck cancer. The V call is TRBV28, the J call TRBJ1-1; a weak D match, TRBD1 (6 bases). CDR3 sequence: CASRDQQGWTEAFF. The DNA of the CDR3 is TGTGCCAGCAGGGACCAACAGGGTTGGACTGAAGCTTTCTTT.